Following are 22 T cell receptor beta chains from one sample sequenced in a study of blood T cell repertoires in COVID-19. Sequencing was performed with immunoSEQ multiplex PCR; in TCRdb, only in-frame clones are kept and a portion is missing. The table has some 120,000 clones, over 80% seen once; the top ten hold 1.9%. The sample consisted of peripheral blood. The receptors here all came from a man aged 70 or older with acute or convalescent COVID-19.

This clone was observed once. The CDR3 sequence: CASSLWTGGYEQYF. The DNA for the CDR3 is TGTGCCAGCAGCTTATGGACAGGGGGCTACGAGCAGTACTTC. The V and J genes are TRBV7-9 and TRBJ2-7; 10 bases line up with TRBD1. V gave up 2 bases and J gave up 3 bases; unmatched junction bases: 1. The CDR3 totals 14 residues. Germline lookup yields CDR1 SEHNR and CDR2 FQNEAQ (reference sequence).

This sequence joins TRBV29-1 and TRBJ1-1, with a weak D call TRBD1 (6 bases). The CDR3 totals 12 residues. With 7 bases removed from V and 1 base from J, the gap between germline ends came to 10 bases. Germline CDR1 and CDR2: SQVTM and ANQGSEA. CDR3 in amino acids: CSADRTNTEAFF. The CDR3 region has the DNA TGCAGCGCCGACAGGACGAACACTGAAGCTTTCTTT.

The CDR3 here is CASSAGQAPQETQYF. In DNA form, the CDR3 reads TGCGCCAGCAGCGCCGGACAGGCCCCACAAGAGACCCAGTACTTC. This chain joins TRBV5-1 and TRBJ2-5, with 7 bases identical to TRBD1. Losses at the gene ends were 4 bases for V and 2 bases for J; bases not matched to a gene: 8. This CDR3 has 15 amino acids. In germline, CDR1 is SGHRS, CDR2 YFSETQ.

The chain combines TRBV7-2 with TRBJ1-1, with 9 nucleotides matching TRBD1. Germline CDR1 and CDR2: SGHTA and FQGNSA. The CDR3 consists of 14 residues. V trimming: 10 bases; J trimming: 0 bases; junction bases outside the gene matches: 6. This CDR3 reads CATKQGALNTEAFF. CDR3 nucleotides: TGTGCCACCAAACAGGGGGCCCTGAACACTGAAGCTTTCTTT.

The chain combines TRBV4-1 with TRBJ2-5; 8 bases map to TRBD2. The CDR3 spans 16 residues. With 0 bases clipped from V and 4 bases from J, the junction kept 7 bases outside the gene matches. Looked up from germline, CDR1 is MGHRA and CDR2 is YSYEKL. CDR3 region: CASSQDGGGRGETQYF. CDR3 in DNA: TGCGCCAGCAGCCAAGATGGCGGGGGGCGGGGAGAGACCCAGTACTTC.

This chain links TRBV30 with TRBJ1-6; no firm D call. Germline V gene data show CDR1 as GTSNPN and CDR2 as SVGIG (reference sequence). Trimming pared 5 bases from V and 8 bases from J, leaving 10 bases between. This CDR3 region has 12 residues. For the CDR3, the DNA is TGTGCCTGGGGCAGACGGGATTCACCCCTCCACTTT. This codes for CAWGRRDSPLHF. Based on the CDR3 plus reference TRBV30 and TRBJ1-6, the full variable domain is SQTIHQWPATLVQPVGSPLSLECTVEGTSNPNLYWYRQAAGRGLQLLFYSVGIGQISSEVPQNLSASRPQDRQFILSSKKLLLSDSGFYLCAWGRRDSPLHFGNGTRLTVT.

The genes are TRBV6-5 and TRBJ2-7, with D perhaps matching TRBD1 (7 bases). The CDR3 covers 14 residues. CDR1 and CDR2 from the germline V gene are MNHEY and SVGAGI. The V gene lost 5 bases and the J gene lost 3 bases, with 14 bases spanning the gap. DNA for the CDR3: TGTGCCAGCAGTAAGCAGGGGGGTTACTACGAGCAGTACTTC. As protein: CASSKQGGYYEQYF.

The rearrangement joins TRBV10-3 to TRBJ2-1, with a tentative D call TRBD2 (6 bases). Germline V gives CDR1 ENHRY, CDR2 SYGVKD. Deletions cut 3 bases from V and 4 bases from J, with 13 bases between. The CDR3 totals 15 residues. The CDR3 sequence: CAISDPGGRYNEQFF. DNA of the CDR3: TGTGCCATCAGTGACCCCGGTGGGAGGTACAATGAGCAGTTCTTC.

The chain couples TRBV7-2 to TRBJ2-3; 7 bases are shared with TRBD1. Trimming took 1 base from V and 1 from J; bases not matched to a gene: 5. Germline CDR1 SGHTA, CDR2 FQGNSA. The CDR3 has 16 residues. CDR3 sequence reads: CASSLGGGIGTDTQYF. The CDR3 nucleotides are TGTGCCAGCAGCTTAGGAGGGGGCATTGGCACAGATACGCAGTATTTT.

The chain carries TRBV4-1 and TRBJ2-5, with 8 bases lining up with TRBD1. V was clipped by 4 bases and J by 1 base; unmatched bases: 11. The CDR3 is 17 residues long. CDR1 and CDR2 from the germline V gene are MGHRA and YSYEKL. CDR3 bases: TGCGCCAGCAGCCCTATTCATGGACAGGGTCTCCAAGAGACCCAGTACTTC. This gives the protein CASSPIHGQGLQETQYF.

J is TRBJ2-3 and V is TRBV19; TRBD2 agrees at 11 bases. The CDR3 is made up of 15 amino acids. Germline CDR1 is LNHDA and CDR2 is SQIVND (reference sequence). J gave up 2 bases and V 4 bases, and 2 bases lay outside the gene matches. Here the CDR3 DNA reads TGTGCCAGTAGTACGGGACTAGCGGCCACAGATACGCAGTATTTT. Translation: CASSTGLAATDTQYF.

The gene calls are TRBV5-5 and TRBJ1-2; 8 nucleotides agree with TRBD1. In germline, CDR1 is SGHKS, CDR2 YYEKEE (reference sequence). CDR3 length: 15 amino acids. V was pared by 4 bases and J by 5 bases, with 10 bases of the junction left unmatched. The CDR3 DNA follows: TGTGCCAGCAGCCAGAACCAGGGGGCACAGTATGGCTACACCTTC. As protein: CASSQNQGAQYGYTF.

The chain carries TRBV3-1 (or the pseudogene TRBV3-2) and TRBJ2-7, with 7 positions matching TRBD2. The CDR3 covers 15 residues. The ends lost 4 bases at V and 3 bases at J; junction bases unmatched: 9. The germline V gene has CDR1 LGHDT and CDR2 YNNKEL (reference sequence). CDR3 nucleotide sequence: TGTGCCAGCAGCCTCACTCACGGGGGGAACTACGAGCAGTACTTC. Translated: CASSLTHGGNYEQYF.

V usage is TRBV28 and J usage is TRBJ2-2; D unclear. V lost 3 bases and J 5 bases, leaving 13 bases between the germline ends. CDR3 length: 15 residues. Germline V lookup: CDR1 MDHEN, CDR2 SYDVKM. CDR3 amino acids: CASSLGRKKTGELFF. CDR3 nucleotide sequence: TGTGCCAGCAGTTTGGGCCGTAAAAAGACCGGGGAGCTGTTTTTT.

CDR3 DNA sequence: TGTGCCAGCAGCGACCGGGACAGTGGCTACACCTTC. Translating gives CASSDRDSGYTF. The chain has TRBV9 and TRBJ1-2; 7 nucleotides agree with TRBD1. This CDR3 contains 12 residues. V gave up 3 bases and J gave up 7 bases; unmatched junction bases: 3. CDR1 and CDR2 from the germline V gene are SGDLS and YYNGEE.

The V and J genes are TRBV5-1 and TRBJ1-1, with 8 bases fitting TRBD1. The germline V gene encodes CDR1 SGHRS and CDR2 YFSETQ. The V and J ends lost 4 bases and 2 bases, in that order; junction bases with no gene match: 7. The CDR3 sequence is 15 residues long. CDR3 region: CASSLLQGGNTEAFF. CDR3 bases: TGCGCCAGCAGCCTTTTACAGGGGGGCAACACTGAAGCTTTCTTT.

This sequence joins TRBV2 and TRBJ2-7; 8 bases are shared with TRBD1. This CDR3 has 15 residues. V shed 4 bases and J 1 base; nucleotides not matched to a gene: 6. Germline V gene data show CDR1 as SNHLY and CDR2 as FYNNEI. The CDR3 is CASSGTGLVSYEQYF. CDR3 bases: TGTGCCAGCAGTGGGACAGGGCTCGTTTCCTACGAGCAGTACTTC.

The genes are TRBV2 and TRBJ2-1, with 8 bases fitting TRBD2. The CDR3 spans 16 residues. V gave up 3 bases and J gave up 5 bases; unmatched junction bases: 9. Germline values: CDR1 SNHLY, CDR2 FYNNEI. The CDR3, as DNA: TGTGCCAGCAGTGAGGGGACGCGGGGGGCCCACAATGAGCAGTTCTTC. The encoded protein is CASSEGTRGAHNEQFF.

The sample holds many counts of this clone. The chain employs TRBV30 and TRBJ1-6; the D gene is possibly TRBD1 (5 bases). Per germline, CDR1 GTSNPN and CDR2 SVGIG (reference sequence). V was cut by 0 bases and J by 9 bases, with 9 bases left in between. The length of the CDR3 is 13 residues. The CDR3 here is CAWSVQGGSPLHF. The CDR3 region has the DNA TGTGCCTGGAGTGTTCAGGGAGGTTCACCCCTCCACTTT.

This chain links TRBV28 with TRBJ2-1; 7 bases agree with TRBD2. Germline V lookup: CDR1 MDHEN, CDR2 SYDVKM. The junction had 8 bases not matched to a gene; V was cut back by 5 bases and J by 1 base. The CDR3 totals 16 residues. CDR3 coding DNA: TGTGCCAGCAGTACCACTAGCGTTCTATCCTACAATGAGCAGTTCTTC. It codes for CASSTTSVLSYNEQFF.

The genes are TRBV3-1 (or the pseudogene TRBV3-2) and TRBJ2-3; possible D gene TRBD1, 6 bases. Trimming took off 6 bases at V and 1 base at J, with 8 bases between the two ends. The germline V gene encodes CDR1 LGHDT and CDR2 YNNKEL (reference sequence). The CDR3 is 13 amino acids. As DNA, the CDR3 is TGTGCCAGCAGTTACAGGGGCACAGATACGCAGTATTTT. It yields the protein CASSYRGTDTQYF.

This sequence joins TRBV2 and TRBJ1-2; no firm D call. CDR1 is SNHLY, CDR2 FYNNEI, per germline. The CDR3 contains 14 residues. Trimming stripped 3 bases from V and 3 bases from J, with 11 bases between. CDR3 nucleotide sequence: TGTGCCAGCAGTGACAGGTCGGGGTACTATGGCTACACCTTC. As protein: CASSDRSGYYGYTF.